This passage covers 3 T cell receptor beta chains from one sample sequenced in a study of shared clonotypes between healthy human individuals. Profiling relied on immunoSEQ multiplex PCR, and the TCRdb table lists in-frame clones only, not all of them. The sample carries approximately 530,000 clones, around 96% recorded once. The sequenced sample was naive CD4+ T cells sorted from blood. Subset denoted: CD45RA+ positively selected. These receptors came from a woman aged 25-40 years in good health.

The V call is TRBV6-1, the J call TRBJ1-1, with D possibly being TRBD1 (6 bases). The germline V and J ends were trimmed by 2 bases and 8 bases, with 15 bases remaining between them. This CDR3 is 14 amino acids long. Germline loops: CDR1 MNHNS, CDR2 SASEGT. The CDR3 coding sequence is TGTGCCAGCAGTGAAACCCGGGACACCATAGAAGCTTTCTTT. Its translation: CASSETRDTIEAFF.

The chain uses TRBV15 and TRBJ2-5; D call uncertain. The germline gives CDR1 LNHNV, CDR2 YYDKDF (reference sequence). The CDR3 has 13 amino acids. V was trimmed by 0 bases and J by 2 bases, leaving 4 bases between them. Here the CDR3 DNA reads TGTGCCACCAGCAGAGATCCGCAAGAGACCCAGTACTTC. This sequence encodes CATSRDPQETQYF.

Concerning this clone: Different DNA sequences within this sample yield the same CDR3. CDR3 DNA: TGTGCCAGCTCCCCGGGACAGCTGAACACTGAAGCTTTCTTT. It yields the protein CASSPGQLNTEAFF. The V call is TRBV18, the J call TRBJ1-1, with TRBD1 identical over 7 bases. The V and J ends lost 6 bases and 0 bases, in that order; junction bases with no gene match: 4. The germline V gene encodes CDR1 KGHSH and CDR2 LQKENI. This CDR3 spans 14 amino acids.